A single sample gave rise to the 19 T cell receptor beta chains below, sequenced in a study of blood T cell repertoires in COVID-19. Sequencing used immunoSEQ multiplex PCR; TCRdb keeps in-frame clones, though not all of them. The data contain about 93,000 clones, roughly 85% of them singletons. Material: peripheral blood. These receptors were obtained from a human donor in a cohort sampled during active COVID-19.

The rearrangement joins TRBV28 to TRBJ1-3, with 8 bases matching TRBD1. Germline CDR1 MDHEN, CDR2 SYDVKM. V was pared by 4 bases and J by 5 bases, with 10 bases of the junction left unmatched. The CDR3 contains 16 residues. The chain's CDR3 is CASSSSDRGRRNTIYF. CDR3 nucleotides: TGTGCCAGCAGTTCCTCAGACAGGGGTCGGAGAAACACCATATATTTT.

Relative to its sample, this clone is medium-sized. V usage is TRBV28 and J usage is TRBJ1-5, with no clear D. Between the trimmed V and J ends, which lost 7 bases and 3 bases, there was a span of 13 bases. The germline V gene has CDR1 MDHEN and CDR2 SYDVKM. The CDR3 runs 14 residues. Here the CDR3 DNA reads TGTGCCAGCAAACTGGCGGTGCCCAATCAGCCCCAGCATTTT. As protein: CASKLAVPNQPQHF.

This clone appeared many times. The rearrangement joins TRBV18 to TRBJ2-5; possible D gene TRBD1, 7 bases. The germline V gene encodes CDR1 KGHSH and CDR2 LQKENI. V was clipped by 0 bases and J by 1 base, with 12 bases between them. CDR3 size: 16 residues. The CDR3 protein is CASSPPQGGSQETQYF. CDR3 DNA sequence: TGTGCCAGCTCACCACCGCAGGGGGGTAGCCAAGAGACCCAGTACTTC.

The gene calls are TRBV7-9 and TRBJ2-5, with TRBD1 identical over 7 bases. The germline gives CDR1 SEHNR, CDR2 FQNEAQ (reference sequence). The V segment lost 5 bases and the J segment 1 base; nucleotides outside the gene matches: 7. The CDR3 has 15 residues. The CDR3 loop reads CASSPGQKIQETQYF. Written as DNA, the CDR3 is TGTGCCAGCAGCCCGGGACAGAAAATCCAAGAGACCCAGTACTTC.

The V call is TRBV28, the J call TRBJ2-1; the match to TRBD2 covers 10 bases. The CDR3 sequence is 13 residues long. The V and J ends lost 6 bases and 8 bases, in that order; junction bases with no gene match: 4. Germline V gene data show CDR1 as MDHEN and CDR2 as SYDVKM. CDR3 bases: TGTGCCAGCAGGAGCGGGGGGGCAGATGAGCAGTTCTTC. This encodes CASRSGGADEQFF.

The chain has TRBV6-6 and TRBJ1-3; D gene ambiguous. V shed 4 bases and J shed 0 bases, with 13 bases lying between them. Germline CDR1 is MNHNY and CDR2 is SVGAGI (reference sequence). This CDR3 comprises 16 residues. In DNA form, the CDR3 reads TGTGCCAGCAGTTCTGAAGGACTCGCCTCTGGAAACACCATATATTTT. Translated, it gives CASSSEGLASGNTIYF.

The rearrangement joins TRBV2 to TRBJ2-3; 9 nucleotides align to TRBD2. Looked up from germline, CDR1 is SNHLY and CDR2 is FYNNEI. The CDR3 has 15 residues. Germline trimming cut 8 bases from V and 0 bases from J; bases unmatched to any gene: 6. Here the CDR3 reads CASGASGVSTDTQYF. The DNA for the CDR3 is TGTGCCAGCGGGGCTAGCGGGGTCAGCACAGATACGCAGTATTTT.

This chain connects TRBV30 to TRBJ1-5; no reliable D call. The CDR3 spans 13 residues. V lost 2 bases and J lost 4, with 9 bases in between. CDR1 is GTSNPN and CDR2 is SVGIG in the germline V gene (reference sequence). CDR3: CAWSLGENQPQHF. As DNA, the CDR3 is TGTGCCTGGAGTCTTGGAGAGAATCAGCCCCAGCATTTT.

The J gene is TRBJ2-6, the V gene TRBV5-1, with 7 bases lining up with TRBD1. From germline, CDR1 is SGHRS and CDR2 YFSETQ. This CDR3 is 14 amino acids long. V lost 5 bases and J lost 2; bases outside the gene matches: 1. This CDR3 is CASRQGAGANVLTF. CDR3 sequence (DNA): TGCGCCAGCAGGCAGGGGGCTGGGGCCAACGTCCTGACTTTC.

The rearrangement uses TRBV5-8 and TRBJ2-1; TRBD1 agrees at 9 bases. The V segment lost 3 bases and the J segment 3 bases; nucleotides outside the gene matches: 4. Looked up from germline, CDR1 is SGHTS and CDR2 is YDEGEE. The CDR3 length is 15 residues. The CDR3 sequence: CASSSDRGVYNEQFF. The CDR3 nucleotides read TGTGCCAGCAGCTCGGACAGGGGCGTCTACAATGAGCAGTTCTTC.

In this sample, this clone turned up a few times. Other DNA sequences within the sample encode an identical CDR3. The V call is TRBV5-4, the J call TRBJ2-5; TRBD2 matches at 8 bases. CDR1 SGHNT and CDR2 YYREEE come from the germline V gene (reference sequence). The CDR3 sequence is 13 residues long. The V gene end was trimmed by 3 bases and the J gene end by 5 bases; junction bases not matched to a gene: 3. CDR3 loop: CASSSGLEETQYF. The CDR3 nucleotides are TGTGCCAGCAGCTCGGGACTAGAGGAGACCCAGTACTTC.

This rearrangement joins TRBV13 to TRBJ2-6; D unresolved. The V end lost 1 base, the J end lost 2 bases, and 15 bases lay between the germline ends. CDR1 and CDR2 from the germline V gene are PRHDT and FYEKMQ (reference sequence). The CDR3 is 18 residues long. The CDR3 loop is CASSLETPWKTGANVLTF. DNA of the CDR3: TGTGCCAGCAGCTTAGAGACACCCTGGAAGACTGGGGCCAACGTCCTGACTTTC. The full variable domain, completed using reference TRBV13 and TRBJ2-6, is AAGVIQSPRHLIKEKRETATLKCYPIPRHDTVYWYQQGPGQDPQFLISFYEKMQSDKGSIPDRFSAQQFSDYHSELNMSSLELGDSALYFCASSLETPWKTGANVLTFGAGSRLTVL.

This clone occurred a few times. The identical CDR3 is also encoded by other nucleotide sequences in the sample. The rearrangement joins TRBV28 to TRBJ2-3; no reliable D call. Germline V lookup: CDR1 MDHEN, CDR2 SYDVKM. The CDR3 totals 12 residues. The germline V and J ends were trimmed by 6 bases and 0 bases, with 4 bases remaining between them. The CDR3 DNA is TGTGCCAGCAGCACTAGCACAGATACGCAGTATTTT. Translation gives CASSTSTDTQYF.

The chain combines TRBV3-1 (or the pseudogene TRBV3-2) with TRBJ1-3; perhaps TRBD1 as D (5 bases). Germline V gene lookup returns CDR1 LGHDT and CDR2 YNNKEL (reference sequence). The germline V and J ends were trimmed by 4 bases and 4 bases, with 8 bases remaining between them. The CDR3 consists of 13 residues. CDR3 DNA sequence: TGTGCCAGCAGCCCAGGGTTAGGAAACACCATATATTTT. Its translation is CASSPGLGNTIYF.

This clone has a single count. The chain joins TRBV7-9 to TRBJ1-2; 8 positions match TRBD1. The V segment lost 1 base and the J segment 7 bases; nucleotides outside the gene matches: 5. CDR1 is SEHNR, CDR2 FQNEAQ, per germline (reference sequence). This CDR3 spans 14 amino acids. The CDR3 is CASSLEARGLGYTF. The CDR3, as DNA: TGTGCCAGCAGCTTAGAGGCCAGGGGGCTTGGCTACACCTTC. Based on the CDR3 plus reference TRBV7-9 and TRBJ1-2, the full variable domain is DTGVSQNPRHKITKRGQNVTFRCDPISEHNRLYWYRQTLGQGPEFLTYFQNEAQLEKSRLLSDRFSAERPKGSFSTLEIQRTEQGDSAMYLCASSLEARGLGYTFGSGTRLTVV.

The V call is TRBV7-8, the J call TRBJ2-1, with 9 nucleotides matching TRBD2. Germline V gives CDR1 SGHVS, CDR2 FQNEAQ. The V gene end was trimmed by 1 base and the J gene end by 3 bases; junction bases not matched to a gene: 4. The CDR3 contains 16 residues. CDR3 amino acids: CASSLVLAGSYNEQFF. The DNA of the CDR3 is TGTGCCAGCAGCTTAGTTCTAGCGGGGAGCTACAATGAGCAGTTCTTC. The full variable domain, completed using reference TRBV7-8 and TRBJ2-1, is GAGVSQSPRYKVAKRGQDVALRCDPISGHVSLFWYQQALGQGPEFLTYFQNEAQLDKSGLPSDRFFAERPEGSVSTLKIQRTQQEDSAVYLCASSLVLAGSYNEQFFGPGTRLTVL.

This clone was seen ten or more times. The gene calls are TRBV28 and TRBJ1-5, with 9 bases identical to TRBD1. Germline-derived CDR1 and CDR2 are MDHEN and SYDVKM. The J segment lost 6 bases and the V segment lost 5 bases, leaving 11 bases of the junction unmatched. This CDR3 has 16 residues. CDR3 sequence (DNA): TGTGCCAGCAGTCCAAGCGGGACAGGGCGGGGTCAGCCCCAGCATTTT. This encodes CASSPSGTGRGQPQHF.

V is TRBV15 and J is TRBJ1-2; no clear D gene. The CDR3 length is 13 residues. CDR1 is LNHNV and CDR2 is YYDKDF in the germline V gene (reference sequence). Trimming cost V 0 bases and J 4 bases, with 6 bases left between them. CDR3 sequence: CATSRERSYGYTF. The CDR3 coding sequence is TGTGCCACCAGCAGAGAACGGTCCTATGGCTACACCTTC.

V gene TRBV27 combines with J gene TRBJ2-7, with TRBD2 matching 9 bases. This CDR3 is built from 14 residues. The V and J ends lost 5 bases and 7 bases, in that order; junction bases with no gene match: 9. From germline, CDR1 is MNHEY and CDR2 SMNVEV (reference sequence). Here the CDR3 DNA reads TGTGCCAGCAGTAACAGCGGGGGGACGGGAGAGCAGTACTTC. This codes for CASSNSGGTGEQYF.